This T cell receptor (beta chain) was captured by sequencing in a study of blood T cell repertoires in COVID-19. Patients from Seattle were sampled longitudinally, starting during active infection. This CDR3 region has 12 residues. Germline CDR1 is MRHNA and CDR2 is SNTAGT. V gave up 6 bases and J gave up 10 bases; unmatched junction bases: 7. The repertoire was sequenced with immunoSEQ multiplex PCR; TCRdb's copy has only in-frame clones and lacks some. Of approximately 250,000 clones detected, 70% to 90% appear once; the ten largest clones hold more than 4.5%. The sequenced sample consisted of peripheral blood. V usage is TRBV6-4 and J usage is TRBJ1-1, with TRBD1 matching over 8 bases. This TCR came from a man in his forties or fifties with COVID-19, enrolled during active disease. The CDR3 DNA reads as TGTGCCAGCAGGATCCCCGGGACAGGAGCTTTCTTT. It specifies CASRIPGTGAFF.